Below, one TCR beta chain is given with its context. Its specificity is not known. The data were taken from a study of shared clonotypes between healthy human individuals. There were no recent acute infections or vaccinations among the donors, who were healthy HIV-negative adults. Only Caucasian adults living in Nashville, Tennessee made up the donor group. Notes on the study in general: Rarefaction indicated that sorted-subset sequencing remained incomplete although depth was large.

The CDR3 sequence is 16 residues long. Between the trimmed V and J ends, which lost 5 bases and 0 bases, there was a span of 14 bases. Germline assignment: CDR1 MDHEN and CDR2 SYDVKM. Here immunoSEQ multiplex PCR was the method, and the copy in TCRdb shows in-frame clones only, minus some. The sample has about 640,000 clones, more than 70% seen once. The genes are TRBV28 and TRBJ1-5; a possible D gene is TRBD1 (5 bases). The source of this sequence is a woman in her 30s in good health. The sample was memory CD4+ T cells sorted from blood. Noted subset: CD45RA-negative fraction. The CDR3: CASSLPQAYSNQPQHF. CDR3 nucleotides: TGTGCCAGCAGTCTACCACAGGCTTATAGCAATCAGCCCCAGCATTTT.